These T cell receptor beta chains were read from a single sample in a study of blood T cells in healthy people across ages. Using its own MiXCR run on the 5' RACE reads, TCRdb lists one record per CDR3 protein. The repertoire has about a million distinct CDR3 sequences, 48% of them found once; the top ten carry roughly 13%. The sequenced sample consisted of blood. Every receptor here comes from a man aged 25-45 years in good health. The CDR3 runs from the conserved cysteine through the conserved F or W. Expanded clones are given a class, and other clones once, few, many or no size at all.

abundance	j_gene	v_gene	CDR3aa
few	TRBJ2-7	TRBV3-1	CASSVTGYEQYF
.	TRBJ2-2	TRBV29-1	CSGAAGGYDTGELFF
few	TRBJ2-3	TRBV10-3	CAISDSGGGTDTQYF
.	TRBJ1-5	TRBV27	CASSLFSGLAGSNQPQHF
once	TRBJ2-1	TRBV20-1	CSAQERGGNNEQFF
.	TRBJ2-1	TRBV12-3/TRBV12-4	CASIEDSYNEQFF
.	TRBJ1-2	TRBV11-2	CASSSGHIYGYTF
.	TRBJ2-4	TRBV19	CASGQGREKNIQYF
.	TRBJ2-5	TRBV20-1	CSARGTSVKSQYF
.	TRBJ1-6	TRBV7-6	CASSLRPKSGTGSSNSPLHF
.	TRBJ2-7	TRBV7-9	CASSIGTVQGYEQYF
.	TRBJ2-2	TRBV3-1	CASSPPLNTGELFF
few	TRBJ2-5	TRBV29-1	CSVQQAQETQYF
few	TRBJ1-1	TRBV27	CASSLLGAGGTEAFF
.	.	TRBV12-3/TRBV12-4	CASSLGQYRPEQYF
.	TRBJ2-1	TRBV7-3	CASSLFPMTTGTVYNEQFF